The 27 T cell receptor beta chains listed next were all sequenced from one sample in a study of blood T cell repertoires in COVID-19. The method was immunoSEQ multiplex PCR; TCRdb's version includes in-frame clones alone and lacks a portion of them. The sample has over 50,000 clones; 70% to 90% are singletons. Input material: peripheral blood. The receptor set was obtained from a man aged 70-80 years with active COVID-19.

This clone has only one observation. The J gene is TRBJ2-5, the V gene TRBV12-5, with D uncertain. The germline CDR1 and CDR2 sequences are LGHNT and FRNRAP. V shed 6 bases and J shed 5 bases, with 10 bases lying between them. The CDR3 totals 12 residues. CDR3: CASGGAAETQYF. The CDR3 coding sequence is TGTGCTAGTGGCGGAGCCGCGGAGACCCAGTACTTC.

The V and J genes are TRBV5-7 and TRBJ1-5; 8 bases match TRBD1. TRBV5-7 is known as an ORF, though its function is uncertain. The V gene end was trimmed by 4 bases and the J gene end by 9 bases; junction bases not matched to a gene: 9. There are 14 residues in the CDR3. The CDR3 DNA follows: TGTGCCAGCAGCCTGGGACAGGCCCTCCGGCCCCAGCATTTT. This gives the protein CASSLGQALRPQHF.

The rearrangement uses TRBV7-9 and TRBJ1-2; 8 nucleotides align to TRBD1. CDR1 and CDR2 (germline): SEHNR, FQNEAQ (reference sequence). J gave up 4 bases and V 6 bases, and 10 bases lay outside the gene matches. The CDR3 spans 15 residues. The CDR3 loop is CASRGEGTGPYGYTF. DNA of the CDR3: TGTGCCAGCAGGGGAGAAGGGACAGGACCCTATGGCTACACCTTC.

V is TRBV4-1 and J is TRBJ1-1, with 8 nucleotides matching TRBD1. Germline assignment: CDR1 MGHRA and CDR2 YSYEKL. The junction had 5 bases not matched to a gene; V was cut back by 4 bases and J by 4 bases. This CDR3 is built from 14 residues. CDR3 protein: CASSLRGPGTEAFF. CDR3 DNA: TGCGCCAGCAGCCTCAGGGGGCCCGGCACTGAAGCTTTCTTT.

The chain recombines TRBV7-9 with TRBJ2-7; 13 nucleotides agree with TRBD2. Trimming cost V 5 bases and J 6 bases; bases outside gene matches: 10. The CDR3 is 16 residues long. Germline CDR1 reads SEHNR; CDR2 reads FQNEAQ (reference sequence). This CDR3 is CASSRLTSGGVFEQYF. The CDR3 region has the DNA TGTGCCAGCAGCCGCCTTACTAGCGGGGGGGTCTTCGAGCAGTACTTC. Filled out from reference TRBV7-9 and TRBJ2-7, the complete variable domain reads DTGVSQNPRHKITKRGQNVTFRCDPISEHNRLYWYRQTLGQGPEFLTYFQNEAQLEKSRLLSDRFSAERPKGSFSTLEIQRTEQGDSAMYLCASSRLTSGGVFEQYFGPGTRLTVT.

The gene calls are TRBV5-6 and TRBJ2-1; 12 bases line up with TRBD2. The CDR3 totals 16 residues. Germline V gene lookup returns CDR1 SGHDT and CDR2 YYEEEE. The V segment lost 0 bases and the J segment 8 bases; nucleotides outside the gene matches: 6. Here the CDR3 DNA reads TGTGCCAGCAGCTTGGGGACTAGCGGGGCGATACATGAGCAGTTCTTC. This translates into CASSLGTSGAIHEQFF.

The rearrangement links TRBV20-1 to TRBJ1-2, with D perhaps TRBD1 (6 bases). CDR1 is DFQATT, CDR2 SNEGSKA, per germline (reference sequence). This CDR3 spans 14 amino acids. Trimming cost V 3 bases and J 7 bases, with 18 bases left between them. The CDR3 reads CSASSLGGPGGYTF. The CDR3 coding sequence is TGCAGTGCTAGTTCTTTAGGGGGACCCGGTGGCTACACCTTC.

V is TRBV10-2 and J is TRBJ2-7; 7 nucleotides align to TRBD2. Germline V gives CDR1 WSHSY, CDR2 SAAADI. The junction had 18 bases not matched to a gene; V was cut back by 4 bases and J by 9 bases. This CDR3 has 16 residues. In DNA, the CDR3 is TGCGCCAGCAGTGGCCCGACCGTCTCAGCGGGGTCCCGGCAGTACTTC. Translation gives CASSGPTVSAGSRQYF.

J is TRBJ1-1 and V is TRBV5-5; 7 nucleotides line up with TRBD1. V was clipped by 3 bases and J by 8 bases; unmatched bases: 10. From germline, CDR1 is SGHKS and CDR2 YYEKEE (reference sequence). The CDR3 is 14 residues long. CDR3: CASSSGTAREEAFF. In DNA, the CDR3 is TGTGCCAGCAGCTCCGGGACAGCCCGTGAGGAAGCTTTCTTT.

This clone was seen a single time. The chain links TRBV7-9 to TRBJ1-1; D remains unclear. Looked up from germline, CDR1 is SEHNR and CDR2 is FQNEAQ (reference sequence). Deletions cut 6 bases from V and 3 bases from J, with 8 bases between. CDR3 length equals 12 residues. The CDR3 spells CASSLTHTEAFF. CDR3 nucleotides: TGTGCCAGCAGTCTGACTCACACTGAAGCTTTCTTT.

This clone turned up a few times. This chain uses TRBV6-6 with TRBJ2-7, with TRBD2 matching over 7 bases. Trimming removed 5 bases from V and 3 bases from J; junction bases left unmatched: 10. Looked up from germline, CDR1 is MNHNY and CDR2 is SVGAGI (reference sequence). The CDR3 covers 15 residues. The DNA for the CDR3 is TGTGCCAGCAGTAAACCCGGGACTATACTCTACGAGCAGTACTTC. Translation: CASSKPGTILYEQYF.

J is TRBJ1-2 and V is TRBV7-9; 7 nucleotides line up with TRBD1. Per the germline V gene, CDR1 is SEHNR and CDR2 is FQNEAQ (reference sequence). Losses at the gene ends were 7 bases for V and 2 bases for J; bases not matched to a gene: 4. CDR3 size: 13 residues. The CDR3 region is CASTPGQNYGYTF. Written as DNA, the CDR3 is TGTGCCAGCACCCCGGGACAGAACTATGGCTACACCTTC.

The J gene is TRBJ2-4, the V gene TRBV25-1; possible D gene TRBD2, 5 bases. The CDR3 covers 15 residues. The V and J ends lost 4 bases and 3 bases respectively, with 13 bases between them. Germline V CDR1 and CDR2: MGHDK, SYGVNS. This chain's CDR3 is CASSGISGSKNIQYF. CDR3 nucleotides: TGTGCCAGCAGTGGGATTTCGGGGAGCAAAAACATTCAGTACTTC.

V usage is TRBV11-2 and J usage is TRBJ1-2; TRBD1 matches 9 bases. The CDR3 sequence is 14 residues long. Germline V CDR1 and CDR2: SGHAT, FQNNGV. Unmatched junction bases numbered 1, after V lost 1 base and J lost 4 bases. CDR3 sequence (DNA): TGTGCCAGCAGCTTAGTGACAGGGGGCTATGGCTACACCTTC. Its translation: CASSLVTGGYGYTF.

The genes are TRBV6-4 and TRBJ2-3; D possibly corresponds to TRBD1 (5 bases). V shed 2 bases and J shed 5 bases, with 11 bases lying between them. The CDR3 has 14 amino acids. Germline V gene data show CDR1 as MRHNA and CDR2 as SNTAGT. CDR3 sequence: CASSDEAGIDTQYF. Here the CDR3 DNA reads TGTGCCAGCAGTGACGAGGCAGGGATAGATACGCAGTATTTT.

The rearrangement uses TRBV29-1 and TRBJ2-5; tentative D call: TRBD2 (6 bases). V was shortened by 3 bases and J by 3 bases, with 17 bases between the two germline ends. Germline CDR1 reads SQVTM; CDR2 reads ANQGSEA. The CDR3 is made up of 15 amino acids. The CDR3 loop reads CSVDPVWREKETQYF. CDR3 in DNA: TGCAGCGTTGACCCGGTGTGGAGGGAAAAAGAGACCCAGTACTTC.

Notes on this clone: This CDR3 is also generated by other DNA sequences in the sample. V usage is TRBV5-4 and J usage is TRBJ2-2, with 11 nucleotides matching TRBD1. In germline, CDR1 is SGHNT, CDR2 YYREEE (reference sequence). Trimming removed 3 bases from V and 4 bases from J; junction bases left unmatched: 2. The CDR3 contains 15 residues. The CDR3: CASSSGTGGTGELFF. The DNA of the CDR3 is TGTGCCAGCAGCTCCGGGACAGGGGGCACCGGGGAGCTGTTTTTT. Drawing the rest from reference TRBV5-4 and TRBJ2-2, the complete variable domain is ETGVTQSPTHLIKTRGQQVTLRCSSQSGHNTVSWYQQALGQGPQFIFQYYREEENGRGNFPPRFSGLQFPNYSSELNVNALELDDSALYLCASSSGTGGTGELFFGEGSRLTVL.

This clone is a singleton in its sample. The chain recombines TRBV7-3 with TRBJ2-6; TRBD1 aligns across 9 bases. Germline assignment: CDR1 SGHTA and CDR2 FQGTGA. This CDR3 comprises 20 residues. J was trimmed by 0 bases and V by 3 bases; bases with no gene match: 12. CDR3 nucleotides: TGTGCCAGCAGCTTCAATCCACAGGGGGCGAACCCCTCTGGGGCCAACGTCCTGACTTTC. It codes for CASSFNPQGANPSGANVLTF.

This clone occurred once. The V call is TRBV6-1, the J call TRBJ2-3, with 10 bases identical to TRBD2. This CDR3 region has 18 residues. Trimming removed 2 bases from V and 0 bases from J; junction bases left unmatched: 8. CDR1 MNHNS and CDR2 SASEGT come from the germline V gene. The CDR3 sequence is CASSEFASGGTSTDTQYF. Written as DNA, the CDR3 is TGTGCCAGCAGTGAATTTGCTAGCGGGGGAACTAGCACAGATACGCAGTATTTT.

The chain combines TRBV24-1 with TRBJ2-2; 9 bases are a match to TRBD1. CDR3 size: 17 residues. CDR1 and CDR2 (germline): KGHDR, SFDVKD. With V trimmed by 4 bases and J by 1 base, 6 bases remained unmatched. The chain's CDR3 is CATSDPPGQGNTGELFF. The CDR3 region has the DNA TGTGCCACCAGTGACCCACCGGGACAGGGGAACACCGGGGAGCTGTTTTTT.

CDR3 loop: CASSLNGWLLDETQYF. CDR3 bases: TGTGCCAGCAGCTTAAACGGGTGGTTGTTAGACGAGACCCAGTACTTC. The chain carries TRBV7-2 and TRBJ2-5; no firm D call. The V gene lost 2 bases and the J gene lost 5 bases, with 18 bases spanning the gap. The germline V gene has CDR1 SGHTA and CDR2 FQGNSA. The CDR3 loop spans 16 amino acids.

The J gene is TRBJ2-1, the V gene TRBV29-1, with 13 bases fitting TRBD2. V lost 2 bases to trimming and J lost 1 base; unmatched junction nucleotides: 11. The CDR3 consists of 19 residues. Germline lookup yields CDR1 SQVTM and CDR2 ANQGSEA. The CDR3 here is CSVEMILAGGHPSYNEQFF. DNA of the CDR3: TGCAGCGTTGAAATGATACTAGCGGGGGGGCATCCGTCCTACAATGAGCAGTTCTTC.

V gene TRBV6-1 combines with J gene TRBJ2-7, with D maybe TRBD2 (7 bases). From germline, CDR1 is MNHNS and CDR2 SASEGT. Trimming removed 3 bases at V and 1 base at J, with 10 bases between. CDR3 length equals 14 residues. In nucleotides, the CDR3 is TGTGCCAGCAGTGAGGGGGGGCTTTCCTACGAGCAGTACTTC. Its translation is CASSEGGLSYEQYF.

This sequence joins TRBV29-1 and TRBJ2-3; 11 bases line up with TRBD2. Germline values: CDR1 SQVTM, CDR2 ANQGSEA. With 3 bases clipped from V and 5 bases from J, the junction kept 13 bases outside the gene matches. The CDR3 extends over 17 amino acids. CDR3 sequence reads: CSVDVEIAGGNVDTQYF. Here the CDR3 DNA reads TGCAGCGTTGATGTGGAAATAGCGGGGGGGAACGTAGATACGCAGTATTTT.

The rearrangement links TRBV5-1 to TRBJ2-7; possible D gene TRBD1, 6 bases. Trimming took 0 bases from V and 6 from J, leaving 16 bases between them. Germline values: CDR1 SGHRS, CDR2 YFSETQ. This CDR3 contains 15 residues. The CDR3: CASSLGQGLSVEQYF. The DNA of the CDR3 is TGCGCCAGCAGCTTGGGGCAGGGGCTCTCGGTCGAGCAGTACTTC.

The chain combines TRBV5-1 with TRBJ2-3; 9 positions agree with TRBD1. The CDR3 runs 16 residues. CDR1 and CDR2 (germline): SGHRS, YFSETQ. V was clipped by 4 bases and J by 4 bases; unmatched bases: 10. In DNA form, the CDR3 reads TGCGCCAGCAGCGCGGGACAGGGACTTCCTTCAGATACGCAGTATTTT. It yields the protein CASSAGQGLPSDTQYF.

CDR3 bases: TGTGCCACCAGCAGAGAGAGACTAGCTGGGGGGACCCAGTACTTC. It encodes CATSRERLAGGTQYF. The V and J genes are TRBV15 and TRBJ2-5; TRBD2 agrees at 7 bases. J gave up 7 bases and V 0 bases, and 8 bases lay outside the gene matches. Germline assignment: CDR1 LNHNV and CDR2 YYDKDF (reference sequence). The CDR3 has 15 amino acids.